Following are 30 T cell receptor beta chains from one sample sequenced in a study of T-cell memory formation after mild COVID-19. TCRdb re-called the 5' RACE reads through MiXCR, storing one row per CDR3 protein. The table shows roughly 340,000 distinct CDR3 sequences, with about 16% occurring only once. The specimen was PBMCs or a T cell subset sorted from them (not recorded which). Source of these receptors: a man in his late teens or twenties who had mild COVID-19 (a few samples of this study predate the infection). Cell type and time point are not known.

This clonotype occurred a few times. A junction boundary mismatches the germline segment, possibly from a read error. The chain uses TRBV7-2 and TRBJ2-1; D unresolved. The CDR3 runs to 11 residues. The germline gives CDR1 SGHTA, CDR2 FQGNSA. This CDR3 reads CASSLLRLFVF. The CDR3 nucleotides read TGTGCCAGCAGCCTCCTGAGGCTCTTCGTATTC.

This clonotype appeared many times. The chain recombines TRBV18 with TRBJ2-7, with D possibly being TRBD2 (5 bases). Germline V gene data show CDR1 as KGHSH and CDR2 as LQKENI. The V end lost 1 base, the J end lost 4 bases, and 5 bases lay between the germline ends. The CDR3 is made up of 12 amino acids. The CDR3 nucleotides read TGTGCCAGCTCACCACGAGGGTACGAGCAGTACTTC. This gives the protein CASSPRGYEQYF.

This clonotype was detected a few times. The chain links TRBV24-1 to TRBJ2-3; D possibly corresponds to TRBD2 (5 bases). Germline V gives CDR1 KGHDR, CDR2 SFDVKD. The CDR3 runs to 15 residues. The ends were cut back, 3 bases at V and 4 bases at J, with 13 bases in the middle. As DNA, the CDR3 is TGTGCCACCAGTGATCCGTATGAGGGCCCAGATACGCAGTATTTT. Its translation: CATSDPYEGPDTQYF.

This chain joins TRBV20-1 and TRBJ2-5; TRBD2 matches at 7 bases. J gave up 5 bases and V 5 bases, and 8 bases lay outside the gene matches. In germline, CDR1 is DFQATT, CDR2 SNEGSKA (reference sequence). The CDR3 is made up of 13 amino acids. The CDR3 loop is CSAPYSGVETQYF. The CDR3 DNA sequence: TGCAGTGCTCCTTACAGCGGGGTTGAGACCCAGTACTTC.

V and J are TRBV6-2 or TRBV6-3 and TRBJ2-3, with D perhaps TRBD1 or TRBD2 (6 bases each). The CDR3 is 14 residues long. Germline V gives CDR1 MNHEY, CDR2 SVGEGT. With 11 bases removed from V and 3 bases from J, the gap between germline ends came to 18 bases. The CDR3 spells CASVLGGTTDTQYF. The DNA for the CDR3 is TGTGCCTCCGTTCTAGGGGGGACGACAGATACGCAGTATTTT.

There are a few counts of this clonotype. The chain joins TRBV20-1 to TRBJ2-3; 12 nucleotides line up with TRBD2. The CDR3 length is 16 residues. Germline CDR1 DFQATT, CDR2 SNEGSKA (reference sequence). Trimming took 3 bases from V and 4 from J; bases not matched to a gene: 8. CDR3 DNA sequence: TGCAGTGCTAGTGTTACTAGCGGGGGGAGTTCAGATACGCAGTATTTT. This sequence encodes CSASVTSGGSSDTQYF.

This clonotype was picked up a small number of times. The J gene is TRBJ1-3, the V gene TRBV20-1, with D uncertain. Trimming removed 0 bases from V and 8 bases from J, with 11 bases in between. Per germline, CDR1 DFQATT and CDR2 SNEGSKA (reference sequence). The CDR3 loop spans 13 amino acids. CDR3 coding DNA: TGCAGTGCTAGAGACTCGACTCGGGACACCATATATTTT. Translating it yields CSARDSTRDTIYF.

The chain has TRBV6-5 and TRBJ2-1; possible D gene TRBD2, 5 bases. The length of the CDR3 is 13 residues. Trimming removed 2 bases at V and 9 bases at J, with 11 bases between. CDR1 and CDR2 from the germline V gene are MNHEY and SVGAGI. The CDR3 sequence is CASSYGLRGEQFF. CDR3 DNA: TGTGCCAGCAGTTACGGGTTACGGGGTGAGCAGTTCTTC.

The chain combines TRBV6-5 with TRBJ2-7; possibly TRBD1 for D (5 bases). The germline gives CDR1 MNHEY, CDR2 SVGAGI. This CDR3 is 14 amino acids long. Trimming stripped 4 bases from V and 0 bases from J, with 10 bases between. The CDR3 reads CASSLYRSSYEQYF. CDR3 DNA sequence: TGTGCCAGCAGTTTGTACAGGAGCTCCTACGAGCAGTACTTC.

The chain combines TRBV6-2 or TRBV6-3 with TRBJ1-4, with D maybe TRBD1 (5 bases). This CDR3 has 13 amino acids. Germline V gene sequence: CDR1 MNHEY, CDR2 SVGEGT. V was pared by 5 bases and J by 6 bases, with 10 bases between. The CDR3 here is CASSRQPDEKLFF. DNA for the CDR3: TGTGCCAGCAGTCGACAGCCTGATGAAAAACTGTTTTTT.

This sequence joins TRBV5-5 and TRBJ2-7; TRBD1 aligns across 9 bases. Losses at the gene ends were 0 bases for V and 4 bases for J; bases not matched to a gene: 5. The CDR3 spans 15 residues. The germline V gene encodes CDR1 SGHKS and CDR2 YYEKEE (reference sequence). The DNA of the CDR3 is TGTGCCAGCAGCTTGGGGACAGGGGCCTTATACGAGCAGTACGTC. The encoded protein is CASSLGTGALYEQYV.

This clonotype was detected only a few times. In DNA form, the CDR3 reads TGTGCCTGGTCGGTGAACACTGAAGCTTTCTTT. Its protein product is CAWSVNTEAFF. The rearrangement links TRBV30 to TRBJ1-1; D is unclear. V was clipped by 5 bases and J by 0 bases, with 4 bases between them. The germline V gene encodes CDR1 GTSNPN and CDR2 SVGIG (reference sequence). This CDR3 spans 11 amino acids.

Only a few counts were recorded for this clonotype. This chain uses TRBV7-2 with TRBJ1-1, with no clear D. CDR1 and CDR2 from the germline V gene are SGHTA and FQGNSA. This CDR3 is 13 amino acids long. V lost 5 bases and J 3 bases, leaving 10 bases between the germline ends. In nucleotides, the CDR3 is TGTGCCAGCAGCGTCCAAGGTTACACTGAAGCTTTCTTT. This codes for CASSVQGYTEAFF.

This clonotype was seen at least ten times. The chain combines TRBV5-1 with TRBJ2-1; a possible D gene is TRBD2 (6 bases). Trimming stripped 7 bases from V and 7 bases from J, with 21 bases between. CDR1 SGHRS and CDR2 YFSETQ come from the germline V gene. The CDR3 is 15 amino acids. CDR3 amino acids: CASLSGEFSDNEQFF. The CDR3 DNA reads as TGCGCCAGCCTATCGGGGGAGTTCAGCGATAATGAGCAGTTCTTC.

This clonotype was picked up a small number of times. V and J are TRBV19 and TRBJ2-1; D ambiguous. Germline V lookup: CDR1 LNHDA, CDR2 SQIVND (reference sequence). The CDR3 totals 15 residues. V was cut by 7 bases and J by 0 bases, with 13 bases left in between. The CDR3 DNA sequence: TGTGCCAGTACCCGGACCAGGAGCTCCTACAATGAGCAGTTCTTC. Amino acids: CASTRTRSSYNEQFF.

V usage is TRBV7-3 and J usage is TRBJ2-1, with D unclear. Germline V lookup: CDR1 SGHTA, CDR2 FQGTGA. Trimming cost V 5 bases and J 6 bases, with 20 bases left between them. This CDR3 has 16 residues. CDR3 amino acids: CASSKSPGSVGNEQFF. The DNA of the CDR3 is TGTGCCAGCAGCAAAAGCCCTGGGTCGGTCGGCAATGAGCAGTTCTTC.

This clonotype was picked up a small number of times. The chain has TRBV7-2 and TRBJ2-2, with 7 bases that match TRBD2. The CDR3 loop spans 16 amino acids. V dropped 2 bases and J dropped 5; count of bases not matched to a gene: 8. Germline-derived CDR1 and CDR2 are SGHTA and FQGNSA. DNA of the CDR3: TGTGCCAGCAGCTTACAGATTGCTAGCGGAACCGGGGAGCTGTTTTTT. Protein: CASSLQIASGTGELFF. The full variable domain, completed using reference TRBV7-2 and TRBJ2-2, is GAGVSQSPSNKVTEKGKDVELRCDPISGHTALYWYRQSLGQGLEFLIYFQGNSAPDKSGLPSDRFSAERTGGSVSTLTIQRTQQEDSAVYLCASSLQIASGTGELFFGEGSRLTVL.

This clonotype was observed a handful of times. The chain couples TRBV12-3 or TRBV12-4 to TRBJ2-7; the D gene is possibly TRBD2 (6 bases). V was trimmed by 5 bases and J by 3 bases, leaving 14 bases between them. This CDR3 has 14 amino acids. CDR3 in amino acids: CASSLRGKDYEQYF. CDR3 nucleotide sequence: TGTGCCAGCAGTCTCCGGGGGAAAGACTACGAGCAGTACTTC.

Only a few counts were recorded for this clonotype. The chain couples TRBV4-1 to TRBJ2-7; D is uncertain. CDR1 and CDR2 from the germline V gene are MGHRA and YSYEKL. The V end lost 3 bases, the J end lost 5 bases, and 20 bases lay between the germline ends. The CDR3 contains 16 residues. CDR3 sequence: CASSQADGLSADEQYF. DNA for the CDR3: TGCGCCAGCAGCCAGGCGGACGGTTTGAGTGCGGACGAGCAGTACTTC.

The CDR3 coding sequence is TGTGCCAGCAGCGTAACCCTGGGGGGAGGGGCGCCTTATTACACAGATACGCAGTATTTT. This encodes CASSVTLGGGAPYYTDTQYF. The chain combines TRBV9 with TRBJ2-3; 7 nucleotides match TRBD2. V shed 1 base, J shed 2 bases, and the junction held 19 bases outside the gene matches. The CDR3 length is 20 residues. CDR1 and CDR2 from the germline V gene are SGDLS and YYNGEE.

This clonotype was seen more than once but under ten times. V usage is TRBV3-1 and J usage is TRBJ2-5, with D possibly being TRBD2 (6 bases). The CDR3 covers 13 residues. The germline V gene has CDR1 LGHDT and CDR2 YNNKEL (reference sequence). The germline V and J ends were trimmed by 4 bases and 2 bases, with 8 bases remaining between them. Written as DNA, the CDR3 is TGTGCCAGCAGCCGGGGGGATCAAGAGACCCAGTACTTC. Amino acids: CASSRGDQETQYF.

This clonotype was detected only a few times. The chain has TRBV5-6 and TRBJ2-1, with 10 positions matching TRBD2. The J segment lost 2 bases and the V segment lost 4 bases, leaving 3 bases of the junction unmatched. The CDR3 extends over 15 amino acids. Germline V lookup: CDR1 SGHDT, CDR2 YYEEEE. The CDR3 coding sequence is TGTGCCAGCAGCCAGCGGGGGGGCACCTACAATGAGCAGTTCTTC. Its protein is CASSQRGGTYNEQFF.

The chain carries TRBV6-5 and TRBJ2-1; 10 bases are a match to TRBD1. Germline V gene data show CDR1 as MNHEY and CDR2 as SVGAGI. The V gene end was trimmed by 5 bases and the J gene end by 5 bases; junction bases not matched to a gene: 3. This CDR3 region has 14 residues. In DNA form, the CDR3 reads TGTGCCAGCAGTCCCGGGACAGGGGACAATGAGCAGTTCTTC. The encoded protein is CASSPGTGDNEQFF.

This clonotype was seen more than once but under ten times. The rearrangement joins TRBV7-9 to TRBJ1-6, with no clear D. Trimming pared 5 bases from V and 13 bases from J, leaving 15 bases between. This CDR3 is 13 amino acids long. Germline values: CDR1 SEHNR, CDR2 FQNEAQ (reference sequence). CDR3 protein: CASSADLPRPLHF. For the CDR3, the DNA is TGTGCCAGCAGCGCCGACCTACCGAGGCCCCTCCACTTT.

This clonotype was seen a few times. The CDR3 sequence is CASSQTGQETGNTIYF. CDR3 bases: TGTGCCAGCAGCCAAACAGGGCAAGAGACAGGAAACACCATATATTTT. The chain employs TRBV7-9 and TRBJ1-3; D might be TRBD1 (6 bases). This CDR3 comprises 16 residues. Germline CDR1 reads SEHNR; CDR2 reads FQNEAQ (reference sequence). Trimming removed 5 bases from V and 4 bases from J, with 18 bases in between.

This clonotype occurred many times. The V gene is TRBV4-1, the J gene TRBJ2-1, with D possibly being TRBD1 (5 bases). Trimming took off 2 bases at V and 2 bases at J, with 13 bases between the two ends. From germline, CDR1 is MGHRA and CDR2 YSYEKL. The CDR3 consists of 16 residues. CDR3 sequence (DNA): TGCGCCAGCAGCCAATTTATGGGGCGGCCCTACAATGAGCAGTTCTTC. Its protein is CASSQFMGRPYNEQFF.

This clonotype was picked up many times. This chain uses TRBV5-5 with TRBJ1-5; a weak D match, TRBD1 (5 bases). The CDR3 consists of 14 residues. Germline values: CDR1 SGHKS, CDR2 YYEKEE (reference sequence). V lost 0 bases to trimming and J lost 4 bases, with 8 bases between them. The CDR3 nucleotides are TGTGCCAGCAGCTTGGGGGACCGGAATCAGCCCCAGCATTTT. It translates to CASSLGDRNQPQHF.

The CDR3 DNA reads as TGCGCCAGCAGCCCGGACAGGGGAACTTCGAACACTGAAGCTTTCTTT. Protein product: CASSPDRGTSNTEAFF. The V call is TRBV5-1, the J call TRBJ1-1; 9 bases fit TRBD1. The CDR3 spans 16 residues. V lost 4 bases to trimming and J lost 1 base; unmatched junction nucleotides: 8. The V gene's germline CDR1 is SGHRS and CDR2 YFSETQ.

This clonotype occurred many times. J is TRBJ2-5 and V is TRBV6-5; 7 nucleotides agree with TRBD1. This CDR3 comprises 15 residues. Germline CDR1 and CDR2: MNHEY and SVGAGI. Unmatched junction bases numbered 7, after V lost 2 bases and J lost 4 bases. CDR3 loop: CASSYRQGKGETQYF. The CDR3 DNA is TGTGCCAGCAGTTACCGACAGGGCAAGGGAGAGACCCAGTACTTC.

This chain uses TRBV6-2 or TRBV6-3 with TRBJ1-5; no firm D call. Germline V gene lookup returns CDR1 MNHEY and CDR2 SVGEGT. This CDR3 contains 16 residues. V was clipped by 0 bases and J by 0 bases, with 9 bases between them. The CDR3: CASSYSSGFSNQPQHF. CDR3 DNA sequence: TGTGCCAGCAGTTACTCGAGCGGTTTTAGCAATCAGCCCCAGCATTTT.